Below, 30 T cell receptor beta chains from the same sample are listed, as sequenced in a study of cytomegalovirus exposure and HLA in healthy donors. PCR amplification relied on 60 Vbeta primers (plus 13 Jbeta primers). The assay was immunoSEQ multiplex PCR, and TCRdb's table has in-frame clones only and misses some. The table shows about 78,000 clones, with about three quarters occurring only once. Material for sequencing was PBMCs. All receptors come from a woman aged 40 to 55 in good health and CMV-seropositive.

This sequence joins TRBV28 and TRBJ1-2; tentatively, D is TRBD1 (6 bases). CDR1 is MDHEN, CDR2 SYDVKM, per germline. Trimming shortened V by 6 bases and J by 8 bases, and 19 bases separated the two germline ends. The CDR3 consists of 14 residues. The CDR3 nucleotides are TGTGCCAGCAGCACCCCGGCGGGGGCCCGGGGCTACACCTTC. Its translation: CASSTPAGARGYTF.

The CDR3 here is CASSSPYGQSSYEQYF. CDR3 bases: TGTGCCAGCAGCTCCCCGTATGGACAGAGCTCCTACGAGCAGTACTTC. The chain joins TRBV7-9 to TRBJ2-7; a weak D match, TRBD1 (6 bases). The CDR3 sequence is 16 residues long. V shed 4 bases and J shed 0 bases, with 16 bases lying between them. Germline assignment: CDR1 SEHNR and CDR2 FQNEAQ (reference sequence).

The chain couples TRBV7-9 to TRBJ2-3; D remains ambiguous. Trimming removed 1 base from V and 0 bases from J, with 14 bases in between. This CDR3 has 17 amino acids. The germline V gene encodes CDR1 SEHNR and CDR2 FQNEAQ (reference sequence). The CDR3 DNA reads as TGTGCCAGCAGCTTAGGGTTACGATTAGCTAGCACAGATACGCAGTATTTT. It is translated as CASSLGLRLASTDTQYF.

V and J are TRBV6-5 and TRBJ2-7; 9 bases are a match to TRBD1. The CDR3 has 14 residues. CDR1 and CDR2 (germline): MNHEY, SVGAGI. Unmatched junction bases numbered 10, after V lost 8 bases and J lost 5 bases. For the CDR3, the DNA is TGTGCCAGCCGCCGGGGAGGGACAGGGAACGAGCAGTACTTC. Its translation: CASRRGGTGNEQYF.

This chain links TRBV15 with TRBJ1-5; TRBD1 matches at 8 bases. V lost 8 bases and J lost 0; bases outside the gene matches: 3. The CDR3 consists of 14 residues. CDR1 is LNHNV and CDR2 is YYDKDF in the germline V gene (reference sequence). The CDR3 DNA sequence: TGTGCCACCGGGACAGGTTATAGCAATCAGCCCCAGCATTTT. Its protein is CATGTGYSNQPQHF.

The V gene is TRBV28, the J gene TRBJ1-6; D is possibly TRBD1 (5 bases). V was trimmed by 3 bases and J by 2 bases, leaving 14 bases between them. CDR3 length: 17 amino acids. The germline CDR1 and CDR2 sequences are MDHEN and SYDVKM. CDR3 sequence reads: CASSFGLGDPYNSPLHF. The CDR3 DNA is TGTGCCAGCAGTTTCGGGTTAGGGGATCCCTATAATTCACCCCTCCACTTT.

V and J are TRBV5-1 and TRBJ2-5, with 7 bases fitting TRBD1. The CDR3 spans 14 residues. Germline V gene lookup returns CDR1 SGHRS and CDR2 YFSETQ. V shed 6 bases, J shed 2 bases, and the junction held 7 bases outside the gene matches. For the CDR3, the DNA is TGCGCCAGCATCAGACAGGGAAAGCAAGAGACCCAGTACTTC. This translates into CASIRQGKQETQYF.

Notes on this clone: Within the sample, other DNA sequences also encode this same CDR3. The gene calls are TRBV7-9 and TRBJ2-3, with a possible D match to TRBD2 (7 bases). Germline CDR1 SEHNR, CDR2 FQNEAQ (reference sequence). The V and J ends lost 1 base and 4 bases respectively, with 9 bases between them. The CDR3 extends over 14 amino acids. In nucleotides, the CDR3 is TGTGCCAGCAGCTTAGGAGGGGGGGCAGATACGCAGTATTTT. This sequence encodes CASSLGGGADTQYF. The full variable domain, completed using reference TRBV7-9 and TRBJ2-3, is DTGVSQNPRHKITKRGQNVTFRCDPISEHNRLYWYRQTLGQGPEFLTYFQNEAQLEKSRLLSDRFSAERPKGSFSTLEIQRTEQGDSAMYLCASSLGGGADTQYFGPGTRLTVL.

This chain joins TRBV28 and TRBJ1-2; possible D gene TRBD1, 6 bases. Germline V gene data show CDR1 as MDHEN and CDR2 as SYDVKM. The CDR3 spans 15 residues. The germline V and J ends were trimmed by 5 bases and 0 bases, with 13 bases remaining between them. The CDR3 reads CASSPGQLSNYGYTF. CDR3 nucleotides: TGTGCCAGCAGTCCGGGACAACTTTCTAACTATGGCTACACCTTC.

V and J are TRBV19 and TRBJ2-7, with 8 bases identical to TRBD1. Trimming took 3 bases from V and 4 from J; bases not matched to a gene: 8. This CDR3 region has 15 residues. Germline V gives CDR1 LNHDA, CDR2 SQIVND (reference sequence). CDR3 sequence reads: CASSIWAGGGYEQYF. The CDR3 nucleotides read TGTGCCAGTAGTATCTGGGCAGGGGGCGGGTACGAGCAGTACTTC.

This chain connects TRBV9 to TRBJ1-2; no firm D call. CDR1 is SGDLS and CDR2 is YYNGEE in the germline V gene. Trimming stripped 0 bases from V and 1 base from J, with 10 bases between. This CDR3 is built from 15 residues. The CDR3 spells CASSVGYEVNYGYTF. CDR3 DNA: TGTGCCAGCAGCGTAGGTTACGAGGTTAACTATGGCTACACCTTC. Filled out from reference TRBV9 and TRBJ1-2, the complete variable domain reads DSGVTQTPKHLITATGQRVTLRCSPRSGDLSVYWYQQSLDQGLQFLIQYYNGEERAKGNILERFSAQQFPDLHSELNLSSLELGDSALYFCASSVGYEVNYGYTFGSGTRLTVV.

The V and J genes are TRBV4-2 and TRBJ2-1; D is possibly TRBD2 (5 bases). Germline assignment: CDR1 LGHNA and CDR2 YNFKEQ. The CDR3 covers 12 residues. V gave up 5 bases and J gave up 5 bases, with 7 bases separating them. CDR3 sequence: CASSGLDNEQFF. The CDR3 DNA reads as TGTGCCAGCAGCGGACTGGACAATGAGCAGTTCTTC.

This rearrangement joins TRBV7-3 to TRBJ2-2; TRBD2 aligns across 8 bases. The CDR3 has 16 residues. V dropped 0 bases and J dropped 5; count of bases not matched to a gene: 5. Germline CDR1 SGHTA, CDR2 FQGTGA. This CDR3 is CASSLTSAGGTGELFF. CDR3 nucleotide sequence: TGTGCCAGCAGCTTAACGTCTGCGGGGGGAACCGGGGAGCTGTTTTTT.

The chain is built from TRBV7-6 and TRBJ1-4, with 10 bases matching TRBD1. Germline CDR1 is SGHVS and CDR2 is FNYEAQ. The J segment lost 7 bases and the V segment lost 5 bases, leaving 13 bases of the junction unmatched. This CDR3 contains 17 residues. The CDR3 nucleotides are TGTGCCAGCAGCCTTAATACTGGACAGGGGGGTAGTGAAAAACTGTTTTTT. This codes for CASSLNTGQGGSEKLFF.

This chain uses TRBV29-1 with TRBJ2-3; 8 positions match TRBD2. CDR1 and CDR2 from the germline V gene are SQVTM and ANQGSEA. V shed 8 bases, J shed 5 bases, and the junction held 9 bases outside the gene matches. The CDR3 has 13 residues. DNA for the CDR3: TGCAGCCACGGGGGGGCCCTTGGAGATACGCAGTATTTT. Its translation: CSHGGALGDTQYF.

J is TRBJ1-5 and V is TRBV28; D might be TRBD1 (5 bases). Trimming shortened V by 5 bases and J by 11 bases, and 19 bases separated the two germline ends. CDR1 MDHEN and CDR2 SYDVKM come from the germline V gene. CDR3 length: 14 amino acids. In DNA form, the CDR3 reads TGTGCCAGCAGTCTACAACCTCTCAGGGAAGCCCAGCATTTT. This gives the protein CASSLQPLREAQHF.

As regards this clone: The junction departs from the called germline gene at one end, perhaps through a read error. V usage is TRBV7-9 and J usage is TRBJ2-7; 7 nucleotides match TRBD1. The CDR3 has 14 amino acids. Germline V gene data show CDR1 as SEHNR and CDR2 as FQNEAQ (reference sequence). The CDR3 sequence: CSSSLGRGSYEQYF. The CDR3 DNA follows: TGTTCCAGCAGCTTAGGCAGGGGGAGCTACGAGCAGTACTTC.

The V call is TRBV7-9, the J call TRBJ1-2; tentatively, D is TRBD1 (6 bases). The CDR3 spans 14 residues. Per germline, CDR1 SEHNR and CDR2 FQNEAQ (reference sequence). Deletions cut 5 bases from V and 6 bases from J, with 16 bases between. The CDR3 region is CASSQRGGANGYTF. Here the CDR3 DNA reads TGTGCCAGCAGCCAGAGGGGGGGCGCGAATGGCTACACCTTC.

The gene calls are TRBV9 and TRBJ1-1; a weak D match, TRBD1 (6 bases). Deletions cut 0 bases from V and 7 bases from J, with 16 bases between. This CDR3 comprises 15 residues. Looked up from germline, CDR1 is SGDLS and CDR2 is YYNGEE. The CDR3 nucleotides read TGTGCCAGCAGCGTAGATCGGGGGGGGCGCCTTGAAGCTTTCTTT. Translating it yields CASSVDRGGRLEAFF.

The chain couples TRBV29-1 to TRBJ2-6, with a tentative D call TRBD2 (6 bases). CDR1 is SQVTM and CDR2 is ANQGSEA in the germline V gene. Trimming took 5 bases from V and 2 from J, leaving 22 bases between them. The CDR3 contains 18 residues. The CDR3 region has the DNA TGCAGCGTTTTCACAGACCCTGATGGGGGGACTGGGGCCAACGTCCTGACTTTC. The encoded protein is CSVFTDPDGGTGANVLTF.

The chain combines TRBV9 with TRBJ2-7; 9 bases align to TRBD2. The CDR3 spans 15 residues. Losses at the gene ends were 2 bases for V and 0 bases for J; bases not matched to a gene: 3. Per germline, CDR1 SGDLS and CDR2 YYNGEE. The chain's CDR3 is CASSVSGGISYEQYF. In nucleotides, the CDR3 is TGTGCCAGCAGCGTTAGCGGGGGAATCTCCTACGAGCAGTACTTC.

This chain links TRBV5-6 with TRBJ2-5; 9 bases are shared with TRBD1. The V segment lost 2 bases and the J segment 3 bases; nucleotides outside the gene matches: 5. CDR3 length equals 15 residues. Per germline, CDR1 SGHDT and CDR2 YYEEEE. Here the CDR3 reads CASSLIGTGKETQYF. DNA for the CDR3: TGTGCCAGCAGCTTAATCGGGACAGGGAAAGAGACCCAGTACTTC.

This clone showed up just a few times. Other DNA sequences from this sample encode an identical CDR3 as well. This rearrangement joins TRBV19 to TRBJ2-3; 9 bases fit TRBD1. Germline loops: CDR1 LNHDA, CDR2 SQIVND (reference sequence). The length of the CDR3 is 15 residues. Losses at the gene ends were 5 bases for V and 3 bases for J; bases not matched to a gene: 6. The CDR3 nucleotides read TGTGCCAGTAGTCCCCGGACAGGGGATACAGATACGCAGTATTTT. This codes for CASSPRTGDTDTQYF.

The rearrangement uses TRBV29-1 and TRBJ2-7; TRBD1 matches 9 bases. Germline values: CDR1 SQVTM, CDR2 ANQGSEA. V was clipped by 1 base and J by 6 bases; unmatched bases: 7. This CDR3 is built from 14 residues. CDR3 DNA: TGCAGCGTTGAAGCGGGACAGGGCGCAGGCGAGCAGTACTTC. It yields the protein CSVEAGQGAGEQYF.

Worth noting for this clone: The sample holds other DNA sequences that translate to the same CDR3. The gene calls are TRBV6-5 and TRBJ1-1, with TRBD1 matching over 7 bases. V was clipped by 6 bases and J by 5 bases; unmatched bases: 12. The CDR3 spans 15 residues. Germline CDR1 is MNHEY and CDR2 is SVGAGI. CDR3 loop: CASSPNPTGETEAFF. For the CDR3, the DNA is TGTGCCAGCAGCCCAAACCCAACAGGGGAAACTGAAGCTTTCTTT.

The J gene is TRBJ2-3, the V gene TRBV9; 14 nucleotides agree with TRBD2. The CDR3 runs to 17 residues. With V trimmed by 5 bases and J by 0 bases, 5 bases remained unmatched. From germline, CDR1 is SGDLS and CDR2 YYNGEE. For the CDR3, the DNA is TGTGCCAGCAGTCAGACTAGCGGGGGGGCGAGCACAGATACGCAGTATTTT. Translation: CASSQTSGGASTDTQYF.

About this clone itself: The junction departs from the called germline gene at one end, perhaps through a read error. The chain couples TRBV5-1 to TRBJ1-2; D call uncertain. The CDR3 contains 13 residues. CDR1 is SGHRS and CDR2 is YFSETQ in the germline V gene. CDR3 sequence: CASKDPANYGYPF. The CDR3 bases are TGCGCCAGCAAAGACCCAGCTAACTATGGCTACCCCTTC.

This clone was seen more than once but under ten times. This chain joins TRBV5-1 and TRBJ2-7; a possible D gene is TRBD1 (5 bases). Germline loops: CDR1 SGHRS, CDR2 YFSETQ. CDR3 length: 13 amino acids. Trimming cost V 4 bases and J 3 bases, with 11 bases left between them. DNA for the CDR3: TGCGCCAGCAGCCCACCCAGGGTCTACGAGCAGTACTTC. It translates to CASSPPRVYEQYF.

This sequence joins TRBV5-1 and TRBJ2-1; no clear D. Trimming stripped 6 bases from V and 7 bases from J, with 8 bases between. This CDR3 has 11 residues. CDR1 is SGHRS and CDR2 is YFSETQ in the germline V gene. The DNA of the CDR3 is TGCGCCAGCACTAAGAGTAATGAGCAGTTCTTC. Its protein is CASTKSNEQFF. The whole variable domain, filled in from reference TRBV5-1 and TRBJ2-1, reads KAGVTQTPRYLIKTRGQQVTLSCSPISGHRSVSWYQQTPGQGLQFLFEYFSETQRNKGNFPGRFSGRQFSNSRSEMNVSTLELGDSALYLCASTKSNEQFFGPGTRLTVL.

V and J are TRBV6-1 and TRBJ1-5; D is possibly TRBD1 (5 bases). Trimming stripped 5 bases from V and 4 bases from J, with 12 bases between. The CDR3 runs 14 residues. In germline, CDR1 is MNHNS, CDR2 SASEGT. CDR3 DNA: TGTGCCAGCAGTCCGGTGGGGGGGAATCAGCCCCAGCATTTT. Protein: CASSPVGGNQPQHF.